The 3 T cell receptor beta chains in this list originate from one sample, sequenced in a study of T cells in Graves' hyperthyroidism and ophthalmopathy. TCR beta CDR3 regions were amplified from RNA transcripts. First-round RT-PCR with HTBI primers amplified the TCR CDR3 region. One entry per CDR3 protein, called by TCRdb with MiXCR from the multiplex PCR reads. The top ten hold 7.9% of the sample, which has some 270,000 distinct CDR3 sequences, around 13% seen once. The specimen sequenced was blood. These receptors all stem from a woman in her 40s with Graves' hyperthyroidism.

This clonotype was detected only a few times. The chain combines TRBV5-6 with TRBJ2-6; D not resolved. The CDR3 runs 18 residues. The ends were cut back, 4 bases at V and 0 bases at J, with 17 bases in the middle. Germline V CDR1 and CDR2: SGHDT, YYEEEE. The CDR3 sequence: CASSPTAGPVSGANVLTF. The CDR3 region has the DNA TGTGCCAGCAGCCCGACTGCAGGACCCGTCTCTGGGGCCAACGTCCTGACTTTC.

CDR3 region: CASSELPGGYNEQFF. The DNA for the CDR3 is TGTGCCAGCAGTGAACTTCCGGGAGGGTACAATGAGCAGTTCTTC. This sequence joins TRBV6-1 and TRBJ2-1; 8 bases match TRBD2. This CDR3 is built from 15 residues. Germline CDR1 and CDR2: MNHNS and SASEGT. Trimming removed 2 bases from V and 4 bases from J; junction bases left unmatched: 4.

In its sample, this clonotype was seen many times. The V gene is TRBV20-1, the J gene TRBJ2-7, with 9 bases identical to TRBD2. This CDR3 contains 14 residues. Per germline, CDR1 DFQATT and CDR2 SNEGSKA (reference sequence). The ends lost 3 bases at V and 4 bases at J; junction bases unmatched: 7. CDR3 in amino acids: CSASRPSGMYEQYF. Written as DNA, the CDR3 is TGCAGTGCTAGTCGTCCTAGCGGGATGTACGAGCAGTACTTC.